This T cell receptor (beta chain) originates from a study of beta chain features in type 1 diabetes. Looking at the study overall: Across the samples, over 85 million sorted cells were examined in total. Study results and limitations: Comparison showed that naive, central memory and Treg TCRB repertoires appeared more similar among patients than among healthy donors.

This clone appeared a few times. The target antigen is unknown. The CDR3 is 15 amino acids. Germline V lookup: CDR1 SGHNT, CDR2 YENEEA. The V and J ends lost 0 bases and 5 bases respectively, with 13 bases between them. Isolated RNA was reverse transcribed in full, so expressed TCRB transcripts were sequenced. Measured with immunoSEQ multiplex PCR; TCRdb has only the in-frame clones, and not every one. The sample shows hundreds of thousands of clones, 12% to 15% of them seen only once. This receptor was taken from a man aged 25-40 years in good health. The chain has TRBV11-3 and TRBJ2-5, with D perhaps TRBD2 (6 bases). Sequenced material: central memory CD4+ T cells from blood. The CDR3 sequence is CASSLDSGVRETQYF. For the CDR3, the DNA is TGTGCCAGCAGCTTAGATTCGGGGGTTCGGGAGACCCAGTACTTC.